The next 23 T cell receptor beta chains were all read from a single sample in a study of regulatory T cells in long-lasting Graves disease. Time point meaning: newly diagnosed GD, antithyroid drugs for less than 3 months. After RNA was extracted from PBMCs, the TCR library was made from it. In building TCR beta libraries, iRepertoire HTBI primers were used together with Arm-PCR of CDR3 regions. TCRdb re-analysed the multiplex PCR reads in MiXCR, keeping a single row per CDR3 protein. Of under 300,000 distinct CDR3 sequences listed, around 20% are singletons. The sample was peripheral blood mononuclear cells (PBMCs), taken at new diagnosis, from a patient treated with antithyroid drugs. All receptors come from a female donor with Graves disease.

In its sample, this clonotype was seen many times. The rearrangement joins TRBV6-9 to TRBJ1-4; D call uncertain. CDR1 MNHGY and CDR2 SVAAGI come from the germline V gene. V dropped 3 bases and J dropped 0 bases, with 5 bases sitting between them. The CDR3 sequence is 14 residues long. Here the CDR3 reads CASSYTATNEKLFF. CDR3 DNA: TGTGCCAGCAGTTACACAGCAACTAATGAAAAACTGTTTTTT.

This clonotype has a count of ten or more. The chain recombines TRBV7-3 with TRBJ2-3, with TRBD2 matching over 7 bases. The CDR3 loop spans 12 amino acids. Germline V gene lookup returns CDR1 SGHTA and CDR2 FQGTGA. V trimming: 6 bases; J trimming: 4 bases; junction bases outside the gene matches: 1. The CDR3 region is CASRGGSDTQYF. Here the CDR3 DNA reads TGTGCCAGCAGGGGGGGGTCAGATACGCAGTATTTT.

The J gene is TRBJ2-2, the V gene TRBV6-5; 8 nucleotides line up with TRBD2. CDR1 is MNHEY, CDR2 SVGAGI, per germline. The CDR3 spans 17 residues. After removal of 4 bases from V and 6 bases from J, the junction contained 13 bases not matched to a gene. CDR3 in DNA: TGTGCCAGCAGTTTCGGACTAGCTTTCGCTTTCGCCGGGGAGCTGTTTTTT. This encodes CASSFGLAFAFAGELFF.

The chain couples TRBV12-3 or TRBV12-4 to TRBJ1-2, with a weak D call TRBD1 (6 bases). The CDR3 is made up of 13 amino acids. Trimming pared 6 bases from V and 3 bases from J, leaving 11 bases between. The CDR3 spells CASRQDSYYGYTF. The CDR3 bases are TGTGCCAGCAGGCAGGACAGCTACTATGGCTACACCTTC.

At least ten counts were recorded for this clonotype. The chain carries TRBV18 and TRBJ2-1; D may match TRBD1 or TRBD2 (5 bases each). This CDR3 contains 16 residues. The germline gives CDR1 KGHSH, CDR2 LQKENI. The germline V and J ends were trimmed by 0 bases and 0 bases, with 9 bases remaining between them. CDR3 sequence reads: CASSPPWGSSYNEQFF. The CDR3 nucleotides are TGTGCCAGCTCACCACCGTGGGGGAGCTCCTACAATGAGCAGTTCTTC. Filled out from reference TRBV18 and TRBJ2-1, the complete variable domain reads NAGVMQNPRHLVRRRGQEARLRCSPMKGHSHVYWYRQLPEEGLKFMVYLQKENIIDESGMPKERFSAEFPKEGPSILRIQQVVRGDSAAYFCASSPPWGSSYNEQFFGPGTRLTVL.

This clonotype was counted many times. CDR3 amino acids: CASSVTGDNEKLFF. The CDR3 nucleotides read TGTGCCAGCAGTGTGACAGGGGATAATGAAAAACTGTTTTTT. This chain connects TRBV2 to TRBJ1-4, with 8 bases that match TRBD1. The V gene's germline CDR1 is SNHLY and CDR2 FYNNEI. The CDR3 runs to 14 residues. The trim removed 4 bases at V and 4 bases at J, leaving 2 bases unmatched.

This rearrangement joins TRBV12-3 or TRBV12-4 to TRBJ1-6, with D tentatively TRBD1 (5 bases). The germline V and J ends were trimmed by 1 base and 7 bases, with 11 bases remaining between them. This CDR3 spans 15 amino acids. CDR3 sequence: CASSLGDPWNSPLHF. CDR3 DNA sequence: TGTGCCAGCAGTTTAGGGGACCCCTGGAATTCACCCCTCCACTTT.

The rearrangement links TRBV15 to TRBJ2-5; D possibly uses TRBD1 or TRBD2 (6 bases each). V shed 1 base and J shed 0 bases, with 18 bases lying between them. This CDR3 comprises 18 residues. Looked up from germline, CDR1 is LNHNV and CDR2 is YYDKDF (reference sequence). The CDR3 DNA reads TGTGCCACCAGCAGAGCCTTTGGGGGGACATACGACCAAGAGACCCAGTACTTC. Residues: CATSRAFGGTYDQETQYF.

Note on this clonotype: A much larger clone is a single base away; this may be a read error. The chain joins TRBV2 to TRBJ2-7; TRBD2 matches 12 bases. The germline V gene encodes CDR1 SNHLY and CDR2 FYNNEI. This CDR3 has 13 amino acids. Losses at the gene ends were 4 bases for V and 7 bases for J; bases not matched to a gene: 2. CDR3 residues: CASSGLAGDEQYF. CDR3 DNA: TGTGCCAGCAGTGGACTAGCGGGGGATGAGCAGTACTTC.

This clonotype was counted ten times or more. The chain links TRBV12-3 or TRBV12-4 to TRBJ2-3; TRBD1 agrees at 8 bases. The CDR3 runs 16 residues. The V and J ends lost 6 bases and 1 base, in that order; junction bases with no gene match: 9. The CDR3 coding sequence is TGTGCCAGCAGGCAAGGCAAGGACAGGGGCACAGATACGCAGTATTTT. Its translation is CASRQGKDRGTDTQYF.

In its sample, this clonotype was seen many times. The rearrangement uses TRBV12-3 or TRBV12-4 and TRBJ1-1; 9 nucleotides agree with TRBD1. CDR3 length: 13 amino acids. V was clipped by 6 bases and J by 11 bases; unmatched bases: 10. Here the CDR3 reads CASSRGQGGEAFF. DNA of the CDR3: TGTGCCAGCAGCCGGGGACAGGGTGGTGAGGCTTTCTTT.

J is TRBJ2-1 and V is TRBV28, with D tentatively TRBD1 or TRBD2 (5 bases each). Looked up from germline, CDR1 is MDHEN and CDR2 is SYDVKM. V lost 6 bases, J lost 7 bases, and 22 bases lay in between. The CDR3 has 16 amino acids. In DNA, the CDR3 is TGTGCCAGCAGCAATACTTGGGGGTTTCCTTTGAATGAGCAGTTCTTC. It encodes CASSNTWGFPLNEQFF.

This clonotype was picked up a small number of times. Since a far larger clone is one base different, this is likely a read error. This chain joins TRBV2 and TRBJ2-1, with 16 bases fitting TRBD2. The germline V gene has CDR1 SNHLY and CDR2 FYNNEI. Trimming at V came to 6 bases and at J to 8 bases, leaving 4 bases not matched to a gene. CDR3 size: 15 residues. CDR3 in amino acids: CASSAGLAGGHEQFF. Here the CDR3 DNA reads TGTGCCAGCAGCGCGGGACTAGCGGGAGGGCATGAGCAGTTCTTC.

This clonotype was counted ten times or more. The gene calls are TRBV18 and TRBJ1-5, with D unclear. The germline gives CDR1 KGHSH, CDR2 LQKENI. Trimming stripped 0 bases from V and 6 bases from J, with 6 bases between. The length of the CDR3 is 13 residues. This CDR3 is CASSPPGSQPQHF. CDR3 coding DNA: TGTGCCAGCTCACCACCGGGGAGTCAGCCCCAGCATTTT.

This clonotype came up many times. The V gene is TRBV11-1, the J gene TRBJ2-4, with TRBD2 as a possible D gene (6 bases). CDR1 and CDR2 from the germline V gene are SGHAT and FQDESV (reference sequence). Trimming removed 3 bases from V and 8 bases from J, with 11 bases in between. This CDR3 has 13 residues. The CDR3 spells CASSLGGGDIQYF. CDR3 bases: TGTGCCAGCAGCTTGGGCGGAGGGGACATTCAGTACTTC. The whole variable domain, filled in from reference TRBV11-1 and TRBJ2-4, reads EAEVAQSPRYKITEKSQAVAFWCDPISGHATLYWYRQILGQGPELLVQFQDESVVDDSQLPKDRFSAERLKGVDSTLKIQPAELGDSAMYLCASSLGGGDIQYFGAGTRLSVL.

This clonotype was recorded at least ten times. The rearrangement links TRBV2 to TRBJ1-2, with a tentative D call TRBD1 (5 bases). CDR3 size: 16 residues. Germline CDR1 reads SNHLY; CDR2 reads FYNNEI. Trimming cost V 2 bases and J 7 bases, with 20 bases left between them. The CDR3 sequence is CASSEYLTGGARGYTF. The CDR3 DNA reads as TGTGCCAGCAGTGAATATTTAACGGGTGGGGCTCGTGGCTACACCTTC.

V gene TRBV6-1 combines with J gene TRBJ2-3, with 12 positions matching TRBD2. Matching the DNA end better, TRBJ2-5 makes the J call doubtful. CDR1 and CDR2 from the germline V gene are MNHNS and SASEGT. This CDR3 contains 15 residues. CDR3 residues: CASSAGTSGRETQYF. CDR3 DNA sequence: TGTGCCAGCAGCGCCGGGACTAGCGGGCGAGAGACCCAGTACTTC.

In this sample, this clonotype turned up many times. This chain uses TRBV6-9 with TRBJ1-2; D perhaps matches TRBD1 (6 bases). This CDR3 is 17 amino acids long. Per germline, CDR1 MNHGY and CDR2 SVAAGI. V was trimmed by 4 bases and J by 1 base, leaving 19 bases between them. CDR3 region: CASSSNEMGGRNYGYTF. The CDR3 nucleotides are TGTGCCAGCAGTTCGAACGAAATGGGGGGCCGTAACTATGGCTACACCTTC.

Comments on this clonotype: A clone one base away is much larger, so this may be a read error. The V call is TRBV29-1, the J call TRBJ2-3; a possible D gene is TRBD2 (6 bases). This CDR3 comprises 14 residues. The germline V gene has CDR1 SQVTM and CDR2 ANQGSEA. The DNA of the CDR3 is TGCAGCGCGAGGGACCACGGGAGCACAGATACGCGGTATTTT. This translates into CSARDHGSTDTRYF.

This clonotype was seen at least ten times. The genes are TRBV20-1 and TRBJ2-1, with D unresolved. The CDR3 contains 12 residues. V shed 2 bases and J shed 9 bases, with 11 bases lying between them. Germline V gene sequence: CDR1 DFQATT, CDR2 SNEGSKA (reference sequence). CDR3 residues: CSARRGLSEQFF. CDR3 sequence (DNA): TGCAGTGCTAGAAGAGGCCTAAGTGAGCAGTTCTTC.

Here the CDR3 DNA reads TGTGCCAGCAGCTACGTTAGCGGGAGTGGGAGGGAGCAGTACTTC. Translation gives CASSYVSGSGREQYF. The V call is TRBV7-2, the J call TRBJ2-7; 9 bases map to TRBD2. The CDR3 sequence is 15 residues long. CDR1 is SGHTA and CDR2 is FQGNSA in the germline V gene. V gave up 4 bases and J gave up 7 bases; unmatched junction bases: 11. The full variable domain, completed using reference TRBV7-2 and TRBJ2-7, is GAGVSQSPSNKVTEKGKDVELRCDPISGHTALYWYRQSLGQGLEFLIYFQGNSAPDKSGLPSDRFSAERTGGSVSTLTIQRTQQEDSAVYLCASSYVSGSGREQYFGPGTRLTVT.

This clonotype was observed at least ten times. The chain carries TRBV20-1 and TRBJ2-7, with 7 nucleotides matching TRBD2. This CDR3 has 16 amino acids. Trimming at V came to 5 bases and at J to 3 bases, leaving 16 bases not matched to a gene. Germline V gene data show CDR1 as DFQATT and CDR2 as SNEGSKA (reference sequence). This CDR3 is CSALKGVGTIYYEQYF. The DNA for the CDR3 is TGCAGTGCTTTGAAGGGTGTCGGGACTATCTACTACGAGCAGTACTTC.

Regarding this clonotype: A much larger clone lies a single base off, so this may be a read error. This chain joins TRBV29-1 and TRBJ2-5; 11 nucleotides match TRBD2. The J call is in doubt because the DNA end fits TRBJ2-1 better. The germline CDR1 and CDR2 sequences are SQVTM and ANQGSEA. This CDR3 is 19 amino acids long. The CDR3 DNA reads TGCAGCGCGACCCCTACCCACCTCGTTACTAGCGGGAGTATTAGTGAGCAGTTCTTC. Its protein product is CSATPTHLVTSGSISEQFF.